Each of the 17 T cell receptor beta chains below was sequenced from the same sample in a study of blood T cell repertoires in COVID-19. Here immunoSEQ multiplex PCR was the method, and the copy in TCRdb shows in-frame clones only, minus some. The sample holds under 250,000 clones, 75% to 85% seen once. The sequencing sample was made of peripheral blood. Receptors were obtained from a human donor in a cohort sampled during active COVID-19.

This clone occurred once. The chain joins TRBV10-3 to TRBJ1-4; tentatively, D is TRBD1 (5 bases). Trimming took 6 bases from V and 8 from J, leaving 13 bases between them. The CDR3 consists of 13 residues. Germline CDR1 reads ENHRY; CDR2 reads SYGVKD. This chain's CDR3 is CAIREDKGEKLFF. The CDR3 bases are TGTGCCATCAGAGAGGACAAGGGGGAAAAACTGTTTTTT.

The chain couples TRBV5-1 to TRBJ2-3; D not resolved. V dropped 2 bases and J dropped 0 bases, with 4 bases sitting between them. The CDR3 contains 13 residues. The germline V gene encodes CDR1 SGHRS and CDR2 YFSETQ. In DNA, the CDR3 is TGCGCCAGCAGCTTTCGTAGCACAGATACGCAGTATTTT. Amino acid sequence: CASSFRSTDTQYF.

This clone was found a few times. The chain employs TRBV2 and TRBJ2-1, with a tentative D call TRBD2 (6 bases). The V end lost 8 bases, the J end lost 9 bases, and 17 bases lay between the germline ends. This CDR3 is 13 amino acids long. Per the germline V gene, CDR1 is SNHLY and CDR2 is FYNNEI. CDR3 protein: CASGDSEWGEQFF. CDR3 coding DNA: TGTGCCAGCGGGGACTCCGAATGGGGTGAGCAGTTCTTC. The full variable domain, with the rest looked up from reference TRBV2 and TRBJ2-1, is EPEVTQTPSHQVTQMGQEVILRCVPISNHLYFYWYRQILGQKVEFLVSFYNNEISEKSEIFDDQFSVERPDGSNFTLKIRSTKLEDSAMYFCASGDSEWGEQFFGPGTRLTVL.

The chain uses TRBV6-5 and TRBJ2-7; a possible D gene is TRBD1 (6 bases). V was cut by 0 bases and J by 6 bases, with 12 bases left in between. Germline-derived CDR1 and CDR2 are MNHEY and SVGAGI. The CDR3 consists of 14 residues. CDR3 sequence: CASSYSQQGSEQYF. The CDR3 nucleotides read TGTGCCAGCAGTTACTCCCAACAGGGCTCCGAGCAGTACTTC.

The J gene is TRBJ2-2, the V gene TRBV7-6, with TRBD1 as a possible D gene (5 bases). The CDR3 has 13 residues. V dropped 5 bases and J dropped 4 bases, with 8 bases sitting between them. Per the germline V gene, CDR1 is SGHVS and CDR2 is FNYEAQ. CDR3 loop: CASSPGFTGELFF. CDR3 sequence (DNA): TGTGCCAGCAGCCCAGGGTTCACCGGGGAGCTGTTTTTT.

The gene calls are TRBV30 and TRBJ1-1; no definite D call. From germline, CDR1 is GTSNPN and CDR2 SVGIG (reference sequence). The CDR3 spans 11 residues. Trimming cost V 2 bases and J 8 bases, with 9 bases left between them. The CDR3 region is CAWSLRVEAFF. The CDR3 DNA sequence: TGTGCCTGGAGTCTGAGGGTCGAAGCTTTCTTT.

The chain has TRBV11-2 and TRBJ2-5, with 10 bases fitting TRBD2. CDR1 SGHAT and CDR2 FQNNGV come from the germline V gene. The CDR3 covers 16 residues. Trimming cost V 4 bases and J 4 bases; bases outside gene matches: 9. The CDR3 here is CASSSTLAGGGETQYF. The CDR3 nucleotides are TGTGCCAGCAGCTCGACCTTAGCGGGAGGAGGAGAGACCCAGTACTTC.

V gene TRBV7-6 combines with J gene TRBJ2-5; 12 bases are a match to TRBD2. The CDR3 is 16 residues long. Germline values: CDR1 SGHVS, CDR2 FNYEAQ. The junction had 3 bases not matched to a gene; V was cut back by 4 bases and J by 0 bases. The CDR3 nucleotides read TGTGCCAGCAGCTCTGGACTAGCGGGGTACCAAGAGACCCAGTACTTC. Amino acid sequence: CASSSGLAGYQETQYF.

This chain links TRBV28 with TRBJ2-7; TRBD1 matches at 8 bases. This CDR3 contains 15 residues. Germline CDR1 MDHEN, CDR2 SYDVKM. V was pared by 6 bases and J by 0 bases, with 7 bases of the junction left unmatched. CDR3 nucleotide sequence: TGTGCCAGCAGCGTACCTGGGACAGGCTCCTACGAGCAGTACTTC. The encoded protein is CASSVPGTGSYEQYF.

This chain connects TRBV2 to TRBJ2-3, with D possibly matching TRBD1 (5 bases). CDR1 and CDR2 (germline): SNHLY, FYNNEI. The CDR3 covers 14 residues. V was cut by 4 bases and J by 5 bases, with 13 bases left in between. The CDR3 coding sequence is TGTGCCAGCAGTGGGGGCCAGGGAATAGATACGCAGTATTTT. Translation gives CASSGGQGIDTQYF.

The chain has TRBV6-5 and TRBJ2-1, with 10 bases identical to TRBD2. V lost 6 bases, J lost 10 bases, and 12 bases stayed unmatched. Germline V gene sequence: CDR1 MNHEY, CDR2 SVGAGI. The CDR3 runs 15 residues. The CDR3 DNA reads TGTGCCAGCAGGTCCCTAGCGGGAGTGGGTGGAGAGCAGTTCTTC. Translated, it gives CASRSLAGVGGEQFF.

The chain recombines TRBV6-6 with TRBJ1-2; no firm D call. The germline V gene encodes CDR1 MNHNY and CDR2 SVGAGI (reference sequence). V lost 5 bases to trimming and J lost 9 bases, with 13 bases between them. CDR3 size: 12 residues. CDR3 in amino acids: CASSPVFRSYTF. CDR3 nucleotide sequence: TGTGCCAGCAGTCCAGTGTTTCGAAGCTACACCTTC.

The chain joins TRBV28 to TRBJ2-5; no firm D call. Per the germline V gene, CDR1 is MDHEN and CDR2 is SYDVKM. V lost 3 bases and J lost 0, with 5 bases in between. The CDR3 loop spans 13 amino acids. The CDR3 sequence: CASSFYNQETQYF. CDR3 DNA sequence: TGTGCCAGCAGTTTTTATAACCAAGAGACCCAGTACTTC.

This chain links TRBV19 with TRBJ1-5; TRBD1 matches at 8 bases. The CDR3 is 16 amino acids. The germline CDR1 and CDR2 sequences are LNHDA and SQIVND (reference sequence). The ends lost 3 bases at V and 2 bases at J; junction bases unmatched: 6. CDR3 loop: CASSIQTGEGNQPQHF. The CDR3 coding sequence is TGTGCCAGTAGTATCCAGACAGGGGAAGGCAATCAGCCCCAGCATTTT.

The table lists this clone with a count of one. This chain connects TRBV2 to TRBJ2-4; D might be TRBD2 (5 bases). The CDR3 spans 11 residues. Germline loops: CDR1 SNHLY, CDR2 FYNNEI. Trimming pared 7 bases from V and 5 bases from J, leaving 6 bases between. In DNA, the CDR3 is TGTGCCAGCAAGAGGGAAAACATTCAGTACTTC. This codes for CASKRENIQYF.

This rearrangement joins TRBV7-8 to TRBJ2-7; 10 nucleotides line up with TRBD1. This CDR3 contains 14 residues. Germline V gene data show CDR1 as SGHVS and CDR2 as FQNEAQ. V trimming: 4 bases; J trimming: 2 bases; junction bases outside the gene matches: 2. The chain's CDR3 is CASSWGQGTYEQYF. CDR3 DNA sequence: TGTGCCAGCAGCTGGGGACAGGGGACCTACGAGCAGTACTTC. The entire variable domain, with the rest obtained from reference TRBV7-8 and TRBJ2-7, is as follows: GAGVSQSPRYKVAKRGQDVALRCDPISGHVSLFWYQQALGQGPEFLTYFQNEAQLDKSGLPSDRFFAERPEGSVSTLKIQRTQQEDSAVYLCASSWGQGTYEQYFGPGTRLTVT.

V is TRBV6-4 and J is TRBJ1-1; D call uncertain. Germline V gives CDR1 MRHNA, CDR2 SNTAGT. CDR3 length equals 15 residues. V lost 6 bases, J lost 0 bases, and 14 bases lay in between. The CDR3 loop is CASSPSGGMNTEAFF. The CDR3 DNA follows: TGTGCCAGCAGCCCCTCTGGCGGGATGAACACTGAAGCTTTCTTT.